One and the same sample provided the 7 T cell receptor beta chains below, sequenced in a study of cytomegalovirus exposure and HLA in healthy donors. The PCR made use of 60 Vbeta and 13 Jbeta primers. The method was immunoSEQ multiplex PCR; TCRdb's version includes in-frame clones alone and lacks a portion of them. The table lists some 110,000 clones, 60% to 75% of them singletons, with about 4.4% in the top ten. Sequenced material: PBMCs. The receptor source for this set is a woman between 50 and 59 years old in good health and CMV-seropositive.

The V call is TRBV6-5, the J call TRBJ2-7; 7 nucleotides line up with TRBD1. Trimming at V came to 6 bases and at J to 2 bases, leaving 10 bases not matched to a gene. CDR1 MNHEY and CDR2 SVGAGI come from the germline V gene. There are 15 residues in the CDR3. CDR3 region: CASSPDRESPYEQYF. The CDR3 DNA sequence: TGTGCCAGCAGCCCCGACAGGGAATCCCCCTACGAGCAGTACTTC.

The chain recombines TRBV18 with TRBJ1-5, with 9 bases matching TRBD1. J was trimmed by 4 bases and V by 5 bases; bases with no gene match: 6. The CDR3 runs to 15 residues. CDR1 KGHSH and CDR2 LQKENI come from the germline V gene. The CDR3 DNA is TGTGCCAGCTCATTATCGACAGGGGGGAATCAGCCCCAGCATTTT. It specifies CASSLSTGGNQPQHF.

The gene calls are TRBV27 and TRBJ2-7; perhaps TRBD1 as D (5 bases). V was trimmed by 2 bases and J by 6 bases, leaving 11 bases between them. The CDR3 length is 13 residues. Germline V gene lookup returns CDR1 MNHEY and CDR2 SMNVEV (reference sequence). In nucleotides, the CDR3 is TGTGCCAGCAGTTTACAGGGTAATCTCGAGCAGTACTTC. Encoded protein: CASSLQGNLEQYF.

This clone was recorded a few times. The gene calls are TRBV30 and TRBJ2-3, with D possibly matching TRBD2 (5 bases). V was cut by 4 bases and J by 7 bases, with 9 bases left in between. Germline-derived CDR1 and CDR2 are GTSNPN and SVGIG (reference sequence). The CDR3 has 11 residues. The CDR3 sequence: CAWISGYTQYF. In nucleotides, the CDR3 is TGTGCCTGGATCAGCGGATATACGCAGTATTTT.

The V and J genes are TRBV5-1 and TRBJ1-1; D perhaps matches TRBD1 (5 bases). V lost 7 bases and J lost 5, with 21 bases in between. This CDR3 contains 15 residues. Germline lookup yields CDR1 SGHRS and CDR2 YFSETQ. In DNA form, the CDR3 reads TGCGCCAGCTCGTGGCGGGGCGGCGGGGGGACTGAAGCTTTCTTT. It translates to CASSWRGGGGTEAFF.

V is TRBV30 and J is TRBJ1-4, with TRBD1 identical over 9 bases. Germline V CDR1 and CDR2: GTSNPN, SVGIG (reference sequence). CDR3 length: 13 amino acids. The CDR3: CAANRGLLEKLFF. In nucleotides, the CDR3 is TGTGCAGCCAACAGGGGGCTACTTGAAAAACTGTTTTTT.

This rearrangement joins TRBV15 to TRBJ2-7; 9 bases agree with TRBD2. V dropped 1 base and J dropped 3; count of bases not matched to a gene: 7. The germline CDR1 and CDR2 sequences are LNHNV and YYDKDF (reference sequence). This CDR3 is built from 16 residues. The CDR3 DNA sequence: TGTGCCACCAGCAGAGTAAGCGGGGGGAATTACTACGAGCAGTACTTC. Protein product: CATSRVSGGNYYEQYF.